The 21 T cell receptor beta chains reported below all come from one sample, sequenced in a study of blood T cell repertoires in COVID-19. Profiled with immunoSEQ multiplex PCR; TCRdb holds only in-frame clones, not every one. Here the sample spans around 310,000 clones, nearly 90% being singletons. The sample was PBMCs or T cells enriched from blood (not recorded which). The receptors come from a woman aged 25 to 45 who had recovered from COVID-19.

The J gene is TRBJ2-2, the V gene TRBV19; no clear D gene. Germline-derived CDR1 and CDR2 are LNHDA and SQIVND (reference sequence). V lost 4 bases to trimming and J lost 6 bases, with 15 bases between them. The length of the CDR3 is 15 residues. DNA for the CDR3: TGTGCCAGTAGTACCCCCCGGCTAGTTGCCGGGGAGCTGTTTTTT. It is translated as CASSTPRLVAGELFF. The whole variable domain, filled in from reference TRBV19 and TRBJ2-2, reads DGGITQSPKYLFRKEGQNVTLSCEQNLNHDAMYWYRQDPGQGLRLIYYSQIVNDFQKGDIAEGYSVSREKKESFPLTVTSAQKNPTAFYLCASSTPRLVAGELFFGEGSRLTVL.

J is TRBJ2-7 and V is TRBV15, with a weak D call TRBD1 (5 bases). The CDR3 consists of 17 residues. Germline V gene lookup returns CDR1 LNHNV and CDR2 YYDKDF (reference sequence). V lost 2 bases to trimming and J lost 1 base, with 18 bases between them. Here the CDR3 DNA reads TGTGCCACCAGCAGAATTGGGCTCAGGGTGGGGTCCTACGAGCAGTACTTC. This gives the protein CATSRIGLRVGSYEQYF.

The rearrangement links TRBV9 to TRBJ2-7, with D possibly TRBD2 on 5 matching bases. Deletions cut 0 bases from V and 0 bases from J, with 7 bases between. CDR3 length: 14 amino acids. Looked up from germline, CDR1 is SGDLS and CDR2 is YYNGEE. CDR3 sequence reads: CASSVVGGSYEQYF. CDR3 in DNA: TGTGCCAGCAGCGTAGTCGGAGGCTCCTACGAGCAGTACTTC.

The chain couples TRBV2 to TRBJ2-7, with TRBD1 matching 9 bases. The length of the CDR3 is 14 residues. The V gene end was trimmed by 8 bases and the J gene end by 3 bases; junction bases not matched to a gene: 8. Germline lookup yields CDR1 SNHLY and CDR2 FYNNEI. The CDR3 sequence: CASYGTGNSYEQYF. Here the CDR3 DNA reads TGTGCCAGCTACGGGACAGGGAATAGCTACGAGCAGTACTTC.

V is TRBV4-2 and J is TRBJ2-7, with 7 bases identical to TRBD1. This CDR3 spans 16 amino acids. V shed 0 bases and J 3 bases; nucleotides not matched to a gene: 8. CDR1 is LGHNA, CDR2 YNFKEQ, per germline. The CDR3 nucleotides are TGTGCCAGCAGCCAAGATCTTGGGACAGCCCACTACGAGCAGTACTTC. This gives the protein CASSQDLGTAHYEQYF.

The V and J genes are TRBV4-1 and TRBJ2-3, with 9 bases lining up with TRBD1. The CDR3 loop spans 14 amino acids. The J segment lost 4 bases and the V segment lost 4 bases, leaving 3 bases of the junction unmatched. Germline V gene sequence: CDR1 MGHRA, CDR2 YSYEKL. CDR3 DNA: TGCGCCAGCAGCCGGGACAGGGTAGCAGATACGCAGTATTTT. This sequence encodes CASSRDRVADTQYF.

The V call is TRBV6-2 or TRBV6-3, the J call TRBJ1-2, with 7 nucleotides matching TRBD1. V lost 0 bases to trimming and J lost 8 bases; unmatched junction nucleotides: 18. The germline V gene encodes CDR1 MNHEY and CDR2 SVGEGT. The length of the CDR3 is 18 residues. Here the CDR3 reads CASSYSDDIRTGARGYTF. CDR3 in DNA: TGTGCCAGCAGTTACTCTGACGACATTAGGACAGGCGCTCGGGGCTACACCTTC.

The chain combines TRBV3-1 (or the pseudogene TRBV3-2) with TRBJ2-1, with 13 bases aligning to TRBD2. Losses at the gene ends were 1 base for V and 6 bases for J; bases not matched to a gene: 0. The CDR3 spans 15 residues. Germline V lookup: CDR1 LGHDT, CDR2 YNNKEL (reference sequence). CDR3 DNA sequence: TGTGCCAGCAGCCAAGGACTAGCGGGGGGCAATGAGCAGTTCTTC. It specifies CASSQGLAGGNEQFF.

The CDR3 sequence: CASSHFGTGRQPQHF. The CDR3, as DNA: TGTGCCAGCAGCCACTTTGGGACAGGGCGTCAGCCCCAGCATTTT. This chain uses TRBV14 with TRBJ1-5; 9 bases line up with TRBD1. The germline V gene has CDR1 SGHDN and CDR2 FVKESK. There are 15 residues in the CDR3. V trimming: 3 bases; J trimming: 6 bases; junction bases outside the gene matches: 6.

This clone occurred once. The CDR3 region is CASSFGMGLTGELFF. In nucleotides, the CDR3 is TGTGCCAGCAGTTTCGGAATGGGACTCACCGGGGAGCTGTTTTTT. The chain employs TRBV6-5 and TRBJ2-2; D is possibly TRBD2 (6 bases). CDR3 size: 15 residues. Per germline, CDR1 MNHEY and CDR2 SVGAGI. Trimming took 4 bases from V and 4 from J, leaving 13 bases between them.

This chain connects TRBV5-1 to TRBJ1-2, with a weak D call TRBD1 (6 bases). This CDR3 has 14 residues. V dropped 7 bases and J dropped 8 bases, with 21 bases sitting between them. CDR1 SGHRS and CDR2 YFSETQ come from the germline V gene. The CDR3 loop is CASSGPGTTGGYTF. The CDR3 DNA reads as TGCGCCAGCTCTGGCCCCGGGACAACTGGCGGCTACACCTTC.

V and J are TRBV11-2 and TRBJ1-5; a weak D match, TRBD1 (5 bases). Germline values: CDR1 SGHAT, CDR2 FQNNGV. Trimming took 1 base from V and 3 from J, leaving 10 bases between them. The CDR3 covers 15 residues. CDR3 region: CASSLGRGTNQPQHF. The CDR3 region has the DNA TGTGCCAGCAGCTTAGGTCGGGGGACCAATCAGCCCCAGCATTTT.

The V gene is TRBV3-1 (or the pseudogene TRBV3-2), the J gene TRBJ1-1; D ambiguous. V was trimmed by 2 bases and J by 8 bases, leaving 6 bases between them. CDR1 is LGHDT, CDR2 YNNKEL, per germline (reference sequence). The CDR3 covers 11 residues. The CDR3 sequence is CASSQLTEAFF. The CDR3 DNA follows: TGTGCCAGCAGCCAACTGACAGAAGCTTTCTTT.

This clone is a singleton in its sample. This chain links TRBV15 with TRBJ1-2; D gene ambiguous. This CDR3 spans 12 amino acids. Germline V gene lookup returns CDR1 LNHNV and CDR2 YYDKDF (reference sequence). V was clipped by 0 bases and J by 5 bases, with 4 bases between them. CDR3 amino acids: CATSRDMYGYTF. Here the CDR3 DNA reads TGTGCCACCAGCAGAGATATGTATGGCTACACCTTC.

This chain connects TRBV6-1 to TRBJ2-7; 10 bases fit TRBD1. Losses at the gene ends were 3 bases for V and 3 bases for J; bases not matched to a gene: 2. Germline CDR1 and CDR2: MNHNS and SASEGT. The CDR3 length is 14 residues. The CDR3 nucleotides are TGTGCCAGCAGTGAGAGGGACAGGGGCTACGAGCAGTACTTC. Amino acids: CASSERDRGYEQYF.

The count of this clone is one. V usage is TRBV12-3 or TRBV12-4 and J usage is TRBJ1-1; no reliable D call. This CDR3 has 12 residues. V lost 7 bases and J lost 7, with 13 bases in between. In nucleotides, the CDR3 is TGTGCCAGCATAGGACTGGGTATTGAAGCTTTCTTT. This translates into CASIGLGIEAFF.

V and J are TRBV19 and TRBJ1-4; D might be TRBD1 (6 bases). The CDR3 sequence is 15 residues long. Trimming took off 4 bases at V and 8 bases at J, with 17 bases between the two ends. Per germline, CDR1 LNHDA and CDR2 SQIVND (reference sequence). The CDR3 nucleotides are TGTGCCAGTAGTAGGGGGCCGGGCCCAGCGGAAAAACTGTTTTTT. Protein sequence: CASSRGPGPAEKLFF.

The CDR3 coding sequence is TGTGCCAGCAGCCGAACATCGGGCGAGCAGTACTTC. Residues: CASSRTSGEQYF. V is TRBV3-1 (or the pseudogene TRBV3-2) and J is TRBJ2-7; D ambiguous. Germline loops: CDR1 LGHDT, CDR2 YNNKEL (reference sequence). This CDR3 is built from 12 residues. V was clipped by 4 bases and J by 6 bases, with 10 bases between them.

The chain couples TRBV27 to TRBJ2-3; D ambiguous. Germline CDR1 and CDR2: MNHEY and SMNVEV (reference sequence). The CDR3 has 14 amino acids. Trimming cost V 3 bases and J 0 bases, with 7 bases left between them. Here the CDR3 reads CASSLSTSTDTQYF. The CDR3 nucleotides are TGTGCCAGCAGTTTGTCCACTAGCACAGATACGCAGTATTTT.

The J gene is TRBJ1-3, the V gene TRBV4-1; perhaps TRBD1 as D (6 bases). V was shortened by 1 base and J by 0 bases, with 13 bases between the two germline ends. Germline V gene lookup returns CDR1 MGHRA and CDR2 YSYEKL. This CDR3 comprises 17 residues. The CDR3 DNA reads TGCGCCAGCAGCCAAGTTCAGGGGAGCAGCTCTGGAAACACCATATATTTT. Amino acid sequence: CASSQVQGSSSGNTIYF.

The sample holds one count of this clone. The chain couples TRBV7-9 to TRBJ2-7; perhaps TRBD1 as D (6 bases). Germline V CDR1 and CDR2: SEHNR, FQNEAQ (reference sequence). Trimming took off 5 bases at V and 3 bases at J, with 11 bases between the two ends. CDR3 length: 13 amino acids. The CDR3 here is CASSEGVYYEQYF. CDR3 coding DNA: TGTGCCAGCAGCGAGGGGGTTTACTACGAGCAGTACTTC.